This TCR beta chain derives from a study of lymphopenia after photon versus proton radiotherapy. Points from the study as a whole: Photon-treated patients lost naive T cells and TCR diversity; proton-treated stayed stable.

As to this clone: What it recognizes is unknown. Other DNA variants within this sample encode the same CDR3.

TCRdb's table, derived via immunoSEQ multiplex PCR, lists solely in-frame clones and lacks some. The sample holds approximately 160,000 clones; about 85% are singletons and the top ten take approximately 4.7%. Germline lookup yields CDR1 SGHDT and CDR2 YYEEEE. The V and J ends lost 0 bases and 6 bases respectively, with 3 bases between them. The CDR3 consists of 11 residues. The sample consisted of peripheral blood, taken from a patient treated with photon-based radiotherapy. This receptor was taken from a man in his forties or fifties with gastric cancer. The chain carries TRBV5-6 and TRBJ1-1; D remains ambiguous. The CDR3 coding sequence is TGTGCCAGCAGCTTGGCTGCTGAAGCTTTCTTT. Protein product: CASSLAAEAFF. Full variable domain (missing parts from reference TRBV5-6 and TRBJ1-1): DAGVTQSPTHLIKTRGQQVTLRCSPKSGHDTVSWYQQALGQGPQFIFQYYEEEERQRGNFPDRFSGHQFPNYSSELNVNALLLGDSALYLCASSLAAEAFFGQGTRLTVV.